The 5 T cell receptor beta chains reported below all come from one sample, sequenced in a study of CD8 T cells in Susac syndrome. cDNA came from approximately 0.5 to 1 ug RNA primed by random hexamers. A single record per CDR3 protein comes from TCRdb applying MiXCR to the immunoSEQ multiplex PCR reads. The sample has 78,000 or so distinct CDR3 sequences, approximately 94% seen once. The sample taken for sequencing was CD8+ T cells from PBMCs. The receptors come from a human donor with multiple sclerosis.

CDR3 DNA: TGCAGCGTTAGGGAGGGGAACACTGAAGCTTTCTTT. Its translation is CSVREGNTEAFF. The chain has TRBV29-1 and TRBJ1-1, with unresolved D. The CDR3 extends over 12 amino acids. Trimming removed 5 bases at V and 1 base at J, with 8 bases between. The germline V gene has CDR1 SQVTM and CDR2 ANQGSEA.

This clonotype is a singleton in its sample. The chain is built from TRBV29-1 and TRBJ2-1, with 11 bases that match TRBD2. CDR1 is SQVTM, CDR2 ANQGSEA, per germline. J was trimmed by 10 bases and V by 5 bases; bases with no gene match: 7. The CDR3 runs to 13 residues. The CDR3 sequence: CSVCLAGGPEQFF. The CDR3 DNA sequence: TGCAGCGTTTGTCTAGCGGGGGGCCCCGAGCAGTTCTTC.

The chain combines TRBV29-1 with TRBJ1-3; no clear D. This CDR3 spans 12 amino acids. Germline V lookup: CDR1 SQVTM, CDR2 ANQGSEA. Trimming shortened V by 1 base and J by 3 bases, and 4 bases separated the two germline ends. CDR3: CSVEVVGNTIYF. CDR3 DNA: TGCAGCGTTGAAGTGGTTGGAAACACCATATATTTT.

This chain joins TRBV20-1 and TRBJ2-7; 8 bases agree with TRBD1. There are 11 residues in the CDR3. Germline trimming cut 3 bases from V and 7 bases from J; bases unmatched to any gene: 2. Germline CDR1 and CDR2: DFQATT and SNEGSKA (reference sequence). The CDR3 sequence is CSARTGVEQYF. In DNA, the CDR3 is TGCAGTGCTAGGACAGGGGTGGAGCAGTACTTC.

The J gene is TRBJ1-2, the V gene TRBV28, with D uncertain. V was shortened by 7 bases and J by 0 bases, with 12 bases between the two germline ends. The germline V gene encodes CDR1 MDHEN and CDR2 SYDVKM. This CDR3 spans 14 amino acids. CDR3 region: CASTPPGANYGYTF. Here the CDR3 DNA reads TGTGCCAGCACTCCCCCCGGGGCTAACTATGGCTACACCTTC.